The 22 T cell receptor beta chains in this list originate from one sample, sequenced in a study of control samples from healthy donors and cancer patients. TCRdb keeps only in-frame clones here, not all; method: immunoSEQ multiplex PCR. The repertoire holds 55,000 to 65,000 clones, with about 87% as singletons. Sequenced material: PBMCs. These receptors all stem from a woman aged 55-69 years with lung cancer.

V is TRBV18 and J is TRBJ2-1; D gene ambiguous. This CDR3 has 12 residues. Germline CDR1 KGHSH, CDR2 LQKENI. Trimming shortened V by 3 bases and J by 8 bases, and 8 bases separated the two germline ends. This CDR3 is CASSPRLDEQFF. The DNA of the CDR3 is TGTGCCAGCTCACCCCGTTTGGATGAGCAGTTCTTC.

This clone was observed once. The chain employs TRBV18 and TRBJ1-1, with D perhaps TRBD1 (5 bases). Trimming took off 3 bases at V and 0 bases at J, with 14 bases between the two ends. The CDR3 totals 16 residues. In germline, CDR1 is KGHSH, CDR2 LQKENI. The CDR3 coding sequence is TGTGCCAGCTCACCGGGGCAGGTAAAATTGAACACTGAAGCTTTCTTT. Translated, it gives CASSPGQVKLNTEAFF.

Here the CDR3 DNA reads TGTGCCAGCAGCTCCAACAGGGGCTATGGCTACACCTTC. Amino acid sequence: CASSSNRGYGYTF. The chain links TRBV5-4 to TRBJ1-2; 7 nucleotides line up with TRBD1. The CDR3 spans 13 residues. Per germline, CDR1 SGHNT and CDR2 YYREEE (reference sequence). V lost 3 bases, J lost 4 bases, and 3 bases stayed unmatched.

This clone was counted only a few times. J is TRBJ1-5 and V is TRBV24-1; 7 nucleotides line up with TRBD1. The CDR3 has 16 amino acids. The J segment lost 6 bases and the V segment lost 4 bases, leaving 11 bases of the junction unmatched. Germline values: CDR1 KGHDR, CDR2 SFDVKD. The CDR3 is CATSDQLTGVGQPQHF. The CDR3 DNA reads TGTGCCACCAGTGACCAGCTTACAGGGGTTGGTCAGCCCCAGCATTTT.

This chain joins TRBV7-9 and TRBJ1-2; 11 bases line up with TRBD1. There are 17 residues in the CDR3. Germline CDR1 reads SEHNR; CDR2 reads FQNEAQ (reference sequence). Losses at the gene ends were 3 bases for V and 8 bases for J; bases not matched to a gene: 14. CDR3 in DNA: TGTGCCAGCAGCTTGAGAGGGACAGGGGGAAAATCGAAAGGCTACACCTTC. It specifies CASSLRGTGGKSKGYTF. Variable domain in full (rest from reference TRBV7-9 and TRBJ1-2): DTGVSQNPRHKITKRGQNVTFRCDPISEHNRLYWYRQTLGQGPEFLTYFQNEAQLEKSRLLSDRFSAERPKGSFSTLEIQRTEQGDSAMYLCASSLRGTGGKSKGYTFGSGTRLTVV.

The CDR3 sequence: CASSEGVLGQPQHF. The CDR3 DNA follows: TGTGCCAGCAGTGAAGGGGTCTTGGGGCAGCCCCAGCATTTT. The rearrangement uses TRBV2 and TRBJ1-5; D remains unclear. CDR1 is SNHLY, CDR2 FYNNEI, per germline. The CDR3 extends over 14 amino acids. Trimming shortened V by 1 base and J by 7 bases, and 11 bases separated the two germline ends.

As regards this clone: The same CDR3 is also encoded by other DNA sequences in this sample. The chain recombines TRBV5-1 with TRBJ1-4, with D uncertain. The CDR3 spans 14 residues. Germline-derived CDR1 and CDR2 are SGHRS and YFSETQ. V lost 0 bases and J 1 base, leaving 4 bases between the germline ends. This chain's CDR3 is CASSLDGTNEKLFF. DNA for the CDR3: TGCGCCAGCAGCTTGGACGGAACTAATGAAAAACTGTTTTTT.

The rearrangement uses TRBV9 and TRBJ2-5; TRBD2 aligns across 7 bases. The CDR3 is 15 amino acids. V lost 0 bases, J lost 7 bases, and 9 bases stayed unmatched. Germline V gene sequence: CDR1 SGDLS, CDR2 YYNGEE. Here the CDR3 DNA reads TGTGCCAGCAGCGTAGGAGAGCGGGGTCTAGGGACCCAGTACTTC. Protein: CASSVGERGLGTQYF. The full variable domain, with the rest looked up from reference TRBV9 and TRBJ2-5, is DSGVTQTPKHLITATGQRVTLRCSPRSGDLSVYWYQQSLDQGLQFLIQYYNGEERAKGNILERFSAQQFPDLHSELNLSSLELGDSALYFCASSVGERGLGTQYFGPGTRLLVL.

V is TRBV12-3 or TRBV12-4 and J is TRBJ1-1; tentatively, D is TRBD1 (5 bases). There are 11 residues in the CDR3. The V end lost 7 bases, the J end lost 7 bases, and 10 bases lay between the germline ends. The CDR3 is CASTLRGEAFF. The CDR3 nucleotides are TGTGCCAGCACCCTAAGGGGTGAAGCTTTCTTT.

This clone was seen just once. The rearrangement joins TRBV7-8 to TRBJ1-2; D perhaps matches TRBD1 (5 bases). There are 15 residues in the CDR3. Germline-derived CDR1 and CDR2 are SGHVS and FQNEAQ. V was trimmed by 5 bases and J by 4 bases, leaving 17 bases between them. This CDR3 is CASSIGTGKIYGYTF. CDR3 DNA: TGTGCCAGCAGCATAGGGACGGGTAAAATCTATGGCTACACCTTC.

This clone was seen only once. The chain has TRBV12-3 or TRBV12-4 and TRBJ2-1; D remains ambiguous. This CDR3 comprises 13 residues. Trimming took off 2 bases at V and 4 bases at J, with 6 bases between the two ends. The CDR3 region is CASSLRTYNEQFF. CDR3 bases: TGTGCCAGCAGTTTAAGGACGTACAATGAGCAGTTCTTC.

The CDR3 is CASSTTSGSYNEQFF. The CDR3 nucleotides read TGTGCCAGCAGCACGACTAGCGGGAGCTACAATGAGCAGTTCTTC. This chain links TRBV7-2 with TRBJ2-1, with 12 bases matching TRBD2. The CDR3 contains 15 residues. The ends lost 5 bases at V and 3 bases at J; junction bases unmatched: 2. Germline loops: CDR1 SGHTA, CDR2 FQGNSA.

The V gene is TRBV11-2, the J gene TRBJ2-7; D call uncertain. This CDR3 region has 14 residues. From germline, CDR1 is SGHAT and CDR2 FQNNGV. V lost 3 bases, J lost 5 bases, and 14 bases lay in between. DNA of the CDR3: TGTGCCAGCAGCTTTAATCCATTCTCTGACGAGCAGTACTTC. Protein product: CASSFNPFSDEQYF.

This chain links TRBV5-6 with TRBJ2-1; D remains ambiguous. The CDR3 length is 11 residues. Germline CDR1 SGHDT, CDR2 YYEEEE. V was clipped by 4 bases and J by 12 bases, with 11 bases between them. The CDR3 DNA reads TGTGCCAGCAGCAATGAAGGTGGGCAGTTCTTC. Protein product: CASSNEGGQFF.

The chain recombines TRBV5-6 with TRBJ2-7; D unresolved. The CDR3 sequence is 17 residues long. Germline lookup yields CDR1 SGHDT and CDR2 YYEEEE. Deletions cut 4 bases from V and 0 bases from J, with 20 bases between. CDR3 in amino acids: CASSLYLNWRRSYEQYF. The CDR3 coding sequence is TGTGCCAGCAGCCTTTATCTGAACTGGCGTCGCTCCTACGAGCAGTACTTC.

Concerning this clone: This sample also contains other DNA sequences that code for the same CDR3. V is TRBV7-8 and J is TRBJ2-3; D is unclear. CDR1 and CDR2 (germline): SGHVS, FQNEAQ. The CDR3 length is 15 residues. The V gene lost 2 bases and the J gene lost 2 bases, with 11 bases spanning the gap. In DNA form, the CDR3 reads TGTGCCAGCAGCTTACTGGCGCGAACCACAGATACGCAGTATTTT. Its translation: CASSLLARTTDTQYF.

J is TRBJ1-3 and V is TRBV3-1 (or the pseudogene TRBV3-2); D gene uncertain. Trimming pared 1 base from V and 0 bases from J, leaving 7 bases between. Germline V lookup: CDR1 LGHDT, CDR2 YNNKEL (reference sequence). This CDR3 comprises 15 residues. DNA of the CDR3: TGTGCCAGCAGCCAAGCAACAGCCTCTGGAAACACCATATATTTT. This translates into CASSQATASGNTIYF.

This rearrangement joins TRBV4-1 to TRBJ2-5; 10 bases agree with TRBD1. Germline V lookup: CDR1 MGHRA, CDR2 YSYEKL. The CDR3 consists of 15 residues. Trimming cost V 3 bases and J 5 bases; bases outside gene matches: 6. The DNA of the CDR3 is TGCGCCAGCAGCCAGAGGGACAGGGGTTTCGAGACCCAGTACTTC. Residues: CASSQRDRGFETQYF.

The chain employs TRBV24-1 and TRBJ1-1, with D possibly TRBD1 on 5 matching bases. Trimming removed 3 bases at V and 6 bases at J, with 10 bases between. The CDR3 contains 13 residues. Looked up from germline, CDR1 is KGHDR and CDR2 is SFDVKD. Written as DNA, the CDR3 is TGTGCCACCAGTGATGTCGGGGGGTCTGAAGCTTTCTTT. It is translated as CATSDVGGSEAFF.

Worth noting for this clone: Its ends do not fully match the called genes, so a read error is possible. The chain links TRBV7-7 to TRBJ2-2; D not resolved. CDR1 SSHAT and CDR2 FNYEAQ come from the germline V gene (reference sequence). The CDR3 runs 12 residues. In DNA, the CDR3 is TGTGCTAGCAGAGACCGGACCGGGGAGCTGTTTTTT. Translated: CASRDRTGELFF.

The rearrangement uses TRBV6-5 and TRBJ2-5; 8 bases fit TRBD2. The CDR3 length is 15 residues. The ends lost 5 bases at V and 3 bases at J; junction bases unmatched: 8. The germline V gene encodes CDR1 MNHEY and CDR2 SVGAGI. The CDR3 reads CASSLGGAGKETQYF. The CDR3, as DNA: TGTGCCAGCAGTCTCGGGGGGGCCGGCAAAGAGACCCAGTACTTC.

The chain joins TRBV27 to TRBJ2-3; D is perhaps TRBD1 or TRBD2 (5 bases each). The V gene lost 2 bases and the J gene lost 2 bases, with 11 bases spanning the gap. Germline CDR1 reads MNHEY; CDR2 reads SMNVEV (reference sequence). The CDR3 runs 15 residues. CDR3 protein: CASSLRLGDTDTQYF. The CDR3 DNA reads as TGTGCCAGCAGTTTAAGGCTGGGGGACACAGATACGCAGTATTTT.